This is a list of T cell receptor beta chains from one sample in a study of OX40 agonist ivuxolimab in advanced cancers. The method was immunoSEQ multiplex PCR; TCRdb's version includes in-frame clones alone and lacks a portion of them. The sample has approximately 68,000 clones; roughly 84% are singletons. Here the sequenced sample was CD4+ or CD8+ T cells sorted from blood, taken in a trial of the OX40 agonist ivuxolimab. These receptors were obtained from an adult with an advanced solid tumor such as melanoma, head and neck, liver or kidney cancer. Each CDR3 is given with its conserved first and last residue. The order of the fields is clone size, J gene, D gene, V gene, CDR3 DNA, CDR3 protein. A D gene is named only where the DNA matches it firmly. The size field is filled for only some rows; it gives once, few, many or a size class.

clone size: NA
J gene: TRBJ2-5
D gene: NA
V gene: TRBV28
CDR3 DNA: TGTGCCAGCACCCCGCCTCCCGTGGGGCTAGGGGTGGAGACCCAGTACTTC
CDR3 protein: CASTPPPVGLGVETQYF

clone size: NA
J gene: TRBJ1-1
D gene: NA
V gene: TRBV30
CDR3 DNA: TGTGCCCGTGGAGAGGGGGGGAACACTGAAGCTTTCTTT
CDR3 protein: CARGEGGNTEAFF

clone size: once
J gene: TRBJ1-1
D gene: NA
V gene: TRBV5-6
CDR3 DNA: TGTGCCAGCAGCTTGGTGGGTAAGGTGGCGAACACTGAAGCTTTCTTT
CDR3 protein: CASSLVGKVANTEAFF

clone size: NA
J gene: TRBJ1-3
D gene: NA
V gene: TRBV30
CDR3 DNA: TGTGCCTGGAGGGCCCAGGGTTCTGGAAACACCATATATTTT
CDR3 protein: CAWRAQGSGNTIYF

clone size: NA
J gene: TRBJ1-2
D gene: NA
V gene: TRBV4-1
CDR3 DNA: TGCGCCAGCAGCCAAGGTGACAGCTATGGCTACACCTTC
CDR3 protein: CASSQGDSYGYTF

clone size: NA
J gene: TRBJ2-1
D gene: NA
V gene: TRBV2
CDR3 DNA: TGTGCCAGCAGGGGCGGGACAAACGCCTACAATGAGCAGTTCTTC
CDR3 protein: CASRGGTNAYNEQFF

clone size: NA
J gene: TRBJ1-5
D gene: NA
V gene: TRBV7-2
CDR3 DNA: TGTGCCAGCAGCTTCCCGACGGCGGGGGATCAGCCCCAGCATTTT
CDR3 protein: CASSFPTAGDQPQHF

clone size: NA
J gene: TRBJ2-7
D gene: NA
V gene: TRBV28
CDR3 DNA: TGTGCCAGCAGGCCTACCTCCGGGGGATCCTACGAGCAGTACTTC
CDR3 protein: CASRPTSGGSYEQYF

clone size: NA
J gene: TRBJ1-2
D gene: TRBD1
V gene: TRBV6-5
CDR3 DNA: TGTGCCAGCAGTGGGGACAGGGGTAACTATGGCTACACCTTC
CDR3 protein: CASSGDRGNYGYTF

clone size: NA
J gene: TRBJ1-4
D gene: NA
V gene: TRBV11-2
CDR3 DNA: TGTGCCAGCAGCTTTTCGGCAACTAATGAAAAACTGTTTTTT
CDR3 protein: CASSFSATNEKLFF

clone size: NA
J gene: TRBJ2-1
D gene: TRBD2
V gene: TRBV7-9
CDR3 DNA: TGTGCCAGCAGCCTCCAGCGGGAATACAATGAGCAGTTCTTC
CDR3 protein: CASSLQREYNEQFF

clone size: NA
J gene: TRBJ2-7
D gene: TRBD2
V gene: TRBV5-4
CDR3 DNA: TGTGCCAGCAGCGGGGGAGGACTAGCCCATTACGAGCAGTACTTC
CDR3 protein: CASSGGGLAHYEQYF

clone size: NA
J gene: TRBJ2-2
D gene: TRBD1
V gene: TRBV18
CDR3 DNA: TGTGCCAGCTCATCGAGACAGGGCCCGAACACCGGGGAGCTGTTTTTT
CDR3 protein: CASSSRQGPNTGELFF

clone size: NA
J gene: TRBJ1-5
D gene: NA
V gene: TRBV6-6
CDR3 DNA: TGTGCCAGCAATTTAGGGCCTAGCAATCAGCCCCAGCATTTT
CDR3 protein: CASNLGPSNQPQHF

clone size: NA
J gene: TRBJ2-7
D gene: TRBD1
V gene: TRBV14
CDR3 DNA: TGTGCCAGCAGGCCCGGGACAGGGATGTACGAGCAGTACTTC
CDR3 protein: CASRPGTGMYEQYF

clone size: NA
J gene: TRBJ2-5
D gene: NA
V gene: TRBV19
CDR3 DNA: TGTGCCAGTAGCGTGGTAGGGTGGCAAGAGACCCAGTACTTC
CDR3 protein: CASSVVGWQETQYF

clone size: few
J gene: TRBJ1-5
D gene: NA
V gene: TRBV18
CDR3 DNA: TGTGCCAGCTCACCGGGGGGGATGGGGCAGCCCCAGCATTTT
CDR3 protein: CASSPGGMGQPQHF

clone size: NA
J gene: TRBJ1-6
D gene: NA
V gene: TRBV5-1
CDR3 DNA: TGCGCCAGCAGCTTGACGGCCGCCTCCTATAATTCACCCCTCCACTTT
CDR3 protein: CASSLTAASYNSPLHF

clone size: NA
J gene: TRBJ1-6
D gene: NA
V gene: TRBV21-1
CDR3 DNA: TGTGCCAGCAGCAAAGGAGCGGGACAGGGTGTTTATAATTCACCCCTCCACTTT
CDR3 protein: CASSKGAGQGVYNSPLHF

clone size: NA
J gene: TRBJ1-1
D gene: NA
V gene: TRBV4-2
CDR3 DNA: TGTGCCAGCAGCCATTCAGGGGTTAGTGAAGCTTTCTTT
CDR3 protein: CASSHSGVSEAFF

clone size: once
J gene: TRBJ2-1
D gene: TRBD1
V gene: TRBV9
CDR3 DNA: TGTGCCAGCACCCCAGGGGGCGCGGCGGGAAATGAGCAGTTCTTC
CDR3 protein: CASTPGGAAGNEQFF

clone size: NA
J gene: TRBJ1-1
D gene: NA
V gene: TRBV18
CDR3 DNA: TGTGCCAGCTCACCACTCGAGAACACTGAAGCTTTCTTT
CDR3 protein: CASSPLENTEAFF

clone size: NA
J gene: TRBJ1-5
D gene: NA
V gene: TRBV10-3
CDR3 DNA: TGTGCCATCAGTGTGGGAAATCAGCCCCAGCATTTT
CDR3 protein: CAISVGNQPQHF

clone size: NA
J gene: TRBJ2-7
D gene: TRBD2
V gene: TRBV27
CDR3 DNA: TGTGCCAGCACCGAAGCAGGACTAGCGGGGAACGAGCAGTACTTC
CDR3 protein: CASTEAGLAGNEQYF

clone size: NA
J gene: TRBJ2-1
D gene: TRBD2
V gene: TRBV5-1
CDR3 DNA: TGCGCCAGCAGCTTGGGTGGGTGGCCGGGACTAGTAAACAATGAGCAGTTCTTC
CDR3 protein: CASSLGGWPGLVNNEQFF

clone size: NA
J gene: TRBJ1-3
D gene: NA
V gene: TRBV7-2
CDR3 DNA: TGTGCCAGCAGCTTAGTACAGGGTGGGGGAAACACCATATATTTT
CDR3 protein: CASSLVQGGGNTIYF

clone size: NA
J gene: TRBJ2-1
D gene: TRBD2
V gene: TRBV18
CDR3 DNA: TGTGCCAGCTCACCAAGAGGCCGGACTAGCGGGAGCAATGAGCAGTTCTTC
CDR3 protein: CASSPRGRTSGSNEQFF

clone size: NA
J gene: TRBJ2-2
D gene: TRBD1
V gene: TRBV18
CDR3 DNA: TGTGCCAGCTCACCGGACAGGGGGACCGGGGAGCTGTTTTTT
CDR3 protein: CASSPDRGTGELFF

clone size: NA
J gene: TRBJ1-2
D gene: TRBD1
V gene: TRBV18
CDR3 DNA: TGTGCCAGCTCACCCAGGGGGGGCTATGGCTACACCTTC
CDR3 protein: CASSPRGGYGYTF

clone size: NA
J gene: TRBJ1-3
D gene: TRBD1
V gene: TRBV7-6
CDR3 DNA: TGTGCCAGCAGCAAGAACAGGGGGCGCGAAAACACCATATATTTT
CDR3 protein: CASSKNRGRENTIYF

clone size: NA
J gene: TRBJ1-5
D gene: TRBD1
V gene: TRBV5-5
CDR3 DNA: TGTGCCAGCAGCCACAGGGGTTGGAATCAGCCCCAGCATTTT
CDR3 protein: CASSHRGWNQPQHF

clone size: NA
J gene: TRBJ2-2
D gene: TRBD1
V gene: TRBV9
CDR3 DNA: TGTGCCAGCAGCGCCTTAGGGGGACAGGCCCCCGGGGAGCTGTTTTTT
CDR3 protein: CASSALGGQAPGELFF

clone size: NA
J gene: TRBJ2-5
D gene: NA
V gene: TRBV5-1
CDR3 DNA: TGCGCCAGTTCAGCGAGCGCCGAGACCCAGTACTTC
CDR3 protein: CASSASAETQYF

clone size: NA
J gene: TRBJ1-1
D gene: NA
V gene: TRBV6-5
CDR3 DNA: TGTGCCAGCAAGAGAGATCTTGAAGCTTTCTTT
CDR3 protein: CASKRDLEAFF

clone size: NA
J gene: TRBJ1-2
D gene: NA
V gene: TRBV28
CDR3 DNA: TGTGCCAGCAGTCCGGGGATCTATGGCTACACCTTC
CDR3 protein: CASSPGIYGYTF

clone size: NA
J gene: TRBJ1-5
D gene: NA
V gene: TRBV6-5
CDR3 DNA: TGTGCCAGCAGTTTGGGACCGAGGGAGCAGCATTTT
CDR3 protein: CASSLGPREQHF

clone size: NA
J gene: TRBJ1-2
D gene: TRBD1
V gene: TRBV29-1
CDR3 DNA: TGCAGCGTGGGACAGTTTCGCTACACCTTC
CDR3 protein: CSVGQFRYTF

clone size: NA
J gene: TRBJ2-7
D gene: NA
V gene: TRBV13
CDR3 DNA: TGTGCCAGCAGCTCATACAGGACGACTTCAATCGAGCAGTACTTC
CDR3 protein: CASSSYRTTSIEQYF

clone size: once
J gene: TRBJ2-2
D gene: TRBD1
V gene: TRBV7-2
CDR3 DNA: TGTGCCAGCAGCCCGGGGGGACAGGGACGGACCGGGGAGCTGTTTTTT
CDR3 protein: CASSPGGQGRTGELFF

clone size: NA
J gene: TRBJ2-7
D gene: NA
V gene: TRBV5-1
CDR3 DNA: TGCGCCAGCAGCTTGGAGGGGGTTACGGAGCAGTACTTC
CDR3 protein: CASSLEGVTEQYF

clone size: NA
J gene: TRBJ2-7
D gene: NA
V gene: TRBV4-2
CDR3 DNA: TGTGCCAGCAGCAACAAATACGAGCAGTACTTC
CDR3 protein: CASSNKYEQYF

clone size: once
J gene: TRBJ2-3
D gene: TRBD1
V gene: TRBV18
CDR3 DNA: TGTGCCAGCTCCCCACCGACAGGGACAGATACGCAGTATTTT
CDR3 protein: CASSPPTGTDTQYF

clone size: NA
J gene: TRBJ1-1
D gene: TRBD1
V gene: TRBV5-1
CDR3 DNA: TGCGCCAGCAAGTCCGGGACAGGAATGAACACTGAAGCTTTCTTT
CDR3 protein: CASKSGTGMNTEAFF

clone size: NA
J gene: TRBJ1-1
D gene: NA
V gene: TRBV2
CDR3 DNA: TGTGCCAGCAGAGGAGACCAGCTTTGGACTGAAGCTTTCTTT
CDR3 protein: CASRGDQLWTEAFF

clone size: NA
J gene: TRBJ2-5
D gene: NA
V gene: TRBV6-5
CDR3 DNA: TGTGCCAGCAGTTACGGAACAGGCCCCCAAGAGACCCAGTACTTC
CDR3 protein: CASSYGTGPQETQYF

clone size: NA
J gene: TRBJ2-5
D gene: TRBD2
V gene: TRBV7-2
CDR3 DNA: TGTGCCAGCAGCAGGGGACTAGCGGGGGGCGTGGAGACCCAGTACTTC
CDR3 protein: CASSRGLAGGVETQYF